These 22 T cell receptor beta chains originate from one sample sequenced in a study of blood T cells in healthy people across ages. Primers used in a second PCR of roughly 6 to 12 cycles were a sample-barcoded 5' primer and a J-beta primer mix. TCRdb re-derived calls from the 5' RACE reads in MiXCR, one entry per CDR3 protein. The data hold around 800,000 distinct CDR3 sequences, with under 45% observed a single time. Material: blood. The receptors were gathered from a man in his sixties in good health.

V gene TRBV7-2 combines with J gene TRBJ2-7, with D possibly being TRBD2 (6 bases). This CDR3 region has 14 residues. In germline, CDR1 is SGHTA, CDR2 FQGNSA. Trimming removed 6 bases from V and 0 bases from J, with 12 bases in between. DNA for the CDR3: TGTGCCAGCAGTGGGGACGGGGGCTCCTACGAGCAGTACTTC. It codes for CASSGDGGSYEQYF.

This clonotype was counted only a few times. The chain couples TRBV5-1 to TRBJ2-7; D unresolved. The CDR3 sequence is 14 residues long. The V gene's germline CDR1 is SGHRS and CDR2 YFSETQ. Trimming took 0 bases from V and 5 from J, leaving 12 bases between them. CDR3 protein: CASSLAPGSHEQYF. The CDR3 nucleotides read TGCGCCAGCAGCTTGGCACCGGGTTCTCACGAGCAGTACTTC.

This clonotype has ten or more counts. This chain connects TRBV30 to TRBJ1-6, with D possibly TRBD1 on 5 matching bases. V was pared by 4 bases and J by 7 bases, with 11 bases between. The germline CDR1 and CDR2 sequences are GTSNPN and SVGIG (reference sequence). This CDR3 spans 13 amino acids. Here the CDR3 reads CAWMTRTNSPLHF. The CDR3 DNA reads TGTGCCTGGATGACTAGGACAAATTCACCCCTCCACTTT. Filled out from reference TRBV30 and TRBJ1-6, the complete variable domain reads SQTIHQWPATLVQPVGSPLSLECTVEGTSNPNLYWYRQAAGRGLQLLFYSVGIGQISSEVPQNLSASRPQDRQFILSSKKLLLSDSGFYLCAWMTRTNSPLHFGNGTRLTVT.

This clonotype was seen a few times. The V gene is TRBV25-1, the J gene TRBJ2-7; 14 bases map to TRBD2. Unmatched junction bases numbered 3, after V lost 5 bases and J lost 0 bases. The CDR3 loop spans 16 amino acids. Germline V gives CDR1 MGHDK, CDR2 SYGVNS. The CDR3 DNA sequence: TGTGCCAGCAGTAGACTAGCGGGGGGGAGCTCCTACGAGCAGTACTTC. This gives the protein CASSRLAGGSSYEQYF.

This clonotype was counted a single time. The rearrangement joins TRBV20-1 to TRBJ2-2; D remains ambiguous. Germline V gene lookup returns CDR1 DFQATT and CDR2 SNEGSKA (reference sequence). CDR3 length: 12 residues. V lost 6 bases, J lost 6 bases, and 11 bases lay in between. The CDR3 spells CSARRHPGELFF. The CDR3 region has the DNA TGCAGTGCCAGGAGACATCCCGGGGAGCTGTTTTTT.

V gene TRBV20-1 combines with J gene TRBJ2-5, with D unresolved. V was clipped by 6 bases and J by 4 bases, with 18 bases between them. The CDR3 totals 14 residues. The germline gives CDR1 DFQATT, CDR2 SNEGSKA (reference sequence). Here the CDR3 reads CSAQEFGGPETQYF. DNA for the CDR3: TGCAGTGCCCAGGAGTTCGGTGGCCCAGAGACCCAGTACTTC.

V gene TRBV7-2 combines with J gene TRBJ2-7; 7 positions agree with TRBD2. CDR1 and CDR2 from the germline V gene are SGHTA and FQGNSA. This CDR3 is built from 15 residues. After removal of 7 bases from V and 4 bases from J, the junction contained 13 bases not matched to a gene. The CDR3 protein is CASTLAAGAGYEQYF. The CDR3 region has the DNA TGTGCCAGCACCCTAGCGGCCGGGGCTGGGTACGAGCAGTACTTC.

The rearrangement joins TRBV18 to TRBJ2-7; 7 bases align to TRBD1. J was trimmed by 5 bases and V by 1 base; bases with no gene match: 8. The CDR3 contains 15 residues. CDR1 is KGHSH, CDR2 LQKENI, per germline. The CDR3, as DNA: TGTGCCAGCTCACCACTACAGGGGAATCGGGACGAGCAGTACTTC. Its translation is CASSPLQGNRDEQYF.

This chain links TRBV7-9 with TRBJ1-1; D gene ambiguous. Germline loops: CDR1 SEHNR, CDR2 FQNEAQ (reference sequence). The CDR3 sequence is 13 residues long. Between the trimmed V and J ends, which lost 7 bases and 4 bases, there was a span of 13 bases. CDR3 loop: CASIARVSTEAFF. In nucleotides, the CDR3 is TGTGCCAGCATCGCCCGGGTGAGCACTGAAGCTTTCTTT.

This clonotype has ten or more counts. The V gene is TRBV7-2, the J gene TRBJ2-5; D may be TRBD2 (5 bases). The CDR3 spans 14 residues. The V gene's germline CDR1 is SGHTA and CDR2 FQGNSA. V was shortened by 1 base and J by 2 bases, with 8 bases between the two germline ends. The CDR3 loop reads CASSLGRQQETQYF. The CDR3 DNA reads TGTGCCAGCAGCTTAGGGAGGCAGCAAGAGACCCAGTACTTC.

The chain links TRBV4-3 to TRBJ2-1; the D is unclear. The CDR3 sequence is 14 residues long. Germline CDR1 and CDR2: LGHNA and YSLEER. V was clipped by 4 bases and J by 3 bases, with 10 bases between them. CDR3 DNA sequence: TGCGCCAGCAGCCGGGAAGGAAACTACAATGAGCAGTTCTTC. This translates into CASSREGNYNEQFF.

In the case of this clonotype: Given a much more abundant clone one base away, this may be a read error. The J gene is TRBJ2-5, the V gene TRBV14; the D is unclear. Trimming removed 3 bases from V and 11 bases from J, with 19 bases in between. The germline V gene encodes CDR1 SGHDN and CDR2 FVKESK. The CDR3 totals 14 residues. CDR3 sequence reads: CASSQRDILNGQYF. The CDR3 DNA reads as TGTGCCAGCAGCCAGAGAGACATTTTGAACGGGCAGTACTTC.

J is TRBJ1-2 and V is TRBV14; 8 bases match TRBD1. Germline values: CDR1 SGHDN, CDR2 FVKESK. V lost 5 bases, J lost 4 bases, and 0 bases stayed unmatched. The CDR3 sequence is 12 residues long. Here the CDR3 reads CASSGTGYGYTF. The CDR3 bases are TGTGCCAGCAGCGGGACAGGCTATGGCTACACCTTC.

V and J are TRBV29-1 and TRBJ2-5; D could derive from TRBD1 or TRBD2 (5 bases each). Deletions cut 6 bases from V and 11 bases from J, with 25 bases between. CDR1 and CDR2 from the germline V gene are SQVTM and ANQGSEA. This CDR3 is 14 amino acids long. The CDR3 DNA reads TGCAGCGTGCAGAGAGGGGTACTGGTCAATGAGCAGTACTTC. Amino acid sequence: CSVQRGVLVNEQYF.

The chain combines TRBV25-1 with TRBJ1-4; 10 bases align to TRBD1. CDR3 length equals 17 residues. Germline CDR1 reads MGHDK; CDR2 reads SYGVNS. The ends lost 2 bases at V and 1 base at J; junction bases unmatched: 4. This CDR3 reads CASSEGDRGRTNEKLFF. In DNA, the CDR3 is TGTGCCAGCAGTGAAGGTGACAGGGGGCGAACTAATGAAAAACTGTTTTTT.

This clonotype has a handful of counts. This chain uses TRBV7-2 with TRBJ2-7; 8 bases align to TRBD1. This CDR3 spans 13 amino acids. Germline CDR1 reads SGHTA; CDR2 reads FQGNSA. V gave up 5 bases and J gave up 2 bases; unmatched junction bases: 2. The CDR3 spells CASSMTGAYEQYF. For the CDR3, the DNA is TGTGCCAGCAGCATGACAGGGGCCTACGAGCAGTACTTC. The whole variable domain, filled in from reference TRBV7-2 and TRBJ2-7, reads GAGVSQSPSNKVTEKGKDVELRCDPISGHTALYWYRQSLGQGLEFLIYFQGNSAPDKSGLPSDRFSAERTGGSVSTLTIQRTQQEDSAVYLCASSMTGAYEQYFGPGTRLTVT.

This clonotype was seen more than once but under ten times. This chain links TRBV27 with TRBJ2-7, with TRBD1 matching 8 bases. The CDR3 sequence is 13 residues long. Germline assignment: CDR1 MNHEY and CDR2 SMNVEV (reference sequence). V gave up 5 bases and J gave up 5 bases; unmatched junction bases: 5. CDR3 residues: CASSVNRGNEQYF. The CDR3 bases are TGTGCCAGCAGTGTTAACAGGGGGAACGAGCAGTACTTC.

Here the CDR3 reads CASTQGVGGHEQYF. The CDR3 DNA sequence: TGTGCCAGCACTCAGGGGGTCGGGGGCCACGAGCAGTACTTC. The gene calls are TRBV7-2 and TRBJ2-7, with a weak D call TRBD1 (7 bases). Trimming took 7 bases from V and 5 from J, leaving 18 bases between them. The CDR3 runs 14 residues. Germline lookup yields CDR1 SGHTA and CDR2 FQGNSA.

This clonotype was observed a handful of times. The V call is TRBV20-1, the J call TRBJ2-1, with D possibly being TRBD1 or TRBD2 (6 bases each). CDR1 is DFQATT and CDR2 is SNEGSKA in the germline V gene (reference sequence). V lost 5 bases and J 4 bases, leaving 12 bases between the germline ends. The CDR3 loop spans 13 amino acids. CDR3 in amino acids: CSAAGGLYNEQFF. The CDR3 nucleotides read TGCAGTGCTGCTGGGGGGCTATACAATGAGCAGTTCTTC.

This sequence joins TRBV12-3 or TRBV12-4 and TRBJ2-1; TRBD1 matches at 9 bases. Trimming at V came to 5 bases and at J to 4 bases, leaving 6 bases not matched to a gene. The CDR3 loop spans 15 amino acids. Here the CDR3 reads CASSGQGRLYNEQFF. CDR3 bases: TGTGCCAGCAGTGGACAGGGGCGACTTTACAATGAGCAGTTCTTC.

The chain employs TRBV6-5 and TRBJ2-4, with TRBD1 matching 9 bases. Germline CDR1 MNHEY, CDR2 SVGAGI. Losses at the gene ends were 0 bases for V and 1 base for J; bases not matched to a gene: 13. This CDR3 has 20 residues. The CDR3 loop is CASSYSKGQGHAGAKNIQYF. In nucleotides, the CDR3 is TGTGCCAGCAGTTACTCAAAGGGACAGGGTCACGCGGGGGCCAAAAACATTCAGTACTTC.

This clonotype was seen a handful of times. The rearrangement links TRBV7-2 to TRBJ2-5; the D gene is possibly TRBD2 (7 bases). The CDR3 length is 15 residues. CDR1 is SGHTA and CDR2 is FQGNSA in the germline V gene. Trimming took off 3 bases at V and 5 bases at J, with 16 bases between the two ends. In nucleotides, the CDR3 is TGTGCCAGCAGCTTTAACGGGGGGCCAGGGGAGACCCAGTACTTC. The encoded protein is CASSFNGGPGETQYF.